The 9 T cell receptor beta chains reported below all come from one sample, sequenced in a study of shared clonotypes between healthy human individuals. Using immunoSEQ multiplex PCR, the repertoire was profiled, and TCRdb retains in-frame clones only, with some absent. This sample has about 1.1 million clones, with approximately 78% found just once. The sample comprised memory CD4+ T cells from PBMCs. Subset described: CD45RA-negative fraction. The source is a man aged 18 to 29 in good health. Some clones in this sample may be carry-over from other donors' samples.

This sequence joins TRBV28 and TRBJ2-1; D ambiguous. The CDR3 has 13 amino acids. Germline-derived CDR1 and CDR2 are MDHEN and SYDVKM. V lost 7 bases to trimming and J lost 0 bases, with 7 bases between them. This CDR3 is CASTPRSYNEQFF. CDR3 nucleotide sequence: TGTGCCAGCACCCCCCGCTCCTACAATGAGCAGTTCTTC.

Turning to this clone: In the same sample, other DNA sequences code for this CDR3. The V gene is TRBV28, the J gene TRBJ2-7, with D hard to call. Between the trimmed V and J ends, which lost 4 bases and 0 bases, there was a span of 4 bases. This CDR3 is built from 12 residues. Germline loops: CDR1 MDHEN, CDR2 SYDVKM. The CDR3 DNA reads TGTGCCAGCAGTTCCTACTCCTACGAGCAGTACTTC. Translation gives CASSSYSYEQYF. Combining the CDR3 with reference TRBV28 and TRBJ2-7 gives the whole variable domain DVKVTQSSRYLVKRTGEKVFLECVQDMDHENMFWYRQDPGLGLRLIYFSYDVKMKEKGDIPEGYSVSREKKERFSLILESASTNQTSMYLCASSSYSYEQYFGPGTRLTVT.

The rearrangement links TRBV6-5 to TRBJ1-5, with no clear D. The CDR3 has 13 amino acids. Germline loops: CDR1 MNHEY, CDR2 SVGAGI. Trimming left V 5 bases short and J 4 bases short, with 9 bases between. CDR3 in amino acids: CASSGERNQPQHF. The CDR3 DNA follows: TGTGCCAGCAGTGGGGAGAGGAATCAGCCCCAGCATTTT.

The chain employs TRBV2 and TRBJ2-2; no definite D call. The V gene lost 8 bases and the J gene lost 7 bases, with 5 bases spanning the gap. This CDR3 has 10 amino acids. Germline CDR1 and CDR2: SNHLY and FYNNEI. CDR3 DNA sequence: TGTGCCAGCGTTGGCGGGGAGCTGTTTTTT. Protein sequence: CASVGGELFF.

At least ten counts were recorded for this clone. The chain is built from TRBV6-1 and TRBJ1-2; D unresolved. Per germline, CDR1 MNHNS and CDR2 SASEGT. This CDR3 is built from 12 residues. Trimming stripped 5 bases from V and 2 bases from J, with 6 bases between. The CDR3 DNA sequence: TGTGCCAGCAGTCTGGGCAACTATGGCTACACCTTC. This sequence encodes CASSLGNYGYTF.

This chain links TRBV30 with TRBJ2-7; unclear D gene. There are 11 residues in the CDR3. CDR1 and CDR2 (germline): GTSNPN, SVGIG (reference sequence). The ends were cut back, 1 base at V and 4 bases at J, with 5 bases in the middle. The CDR3 spells CAWSASYEQYF. CDR3 bases: TGTGCCTGGAGTGCCTCGTACGAGCAGTACTTC.

This clone was counted only a few times. This sequence joins TRBV5-1 and TRBJ2-5; D is perhaps TRBD2 (6 bases). V was clipped by 3 bases and J by 5 bases, with 14 bases between them. The CDR3 is 14 amino acids. Per the germline V gene, CDR1 is SGHRS and CDR2 is YFSETQ. The CDR3: CASSSRDSTETQYF. In DNA form, the CDR3 reads TGCGCCAGCAGCTCCCGGGACTCCACGGAGACCCAGTACTTC.

J is TRBJ2-1 and V is TRBV9; TRBD1 agrees at 8 bases. CDR1 and CDR2 (germline): SGDLS, YYNGEE. V lost 0 bases to trimming and J lost 15 bases; unmatched junction nucleotides: 11. The CDR3 runs to 14 residues. The DNA for the CDR3 is TGTGCCAGCAGCGTAGCTACAGGACAGGGTAATCGGTTCTTC. Protein sequence: CASSVATGQGNRFF.

A remark on this clone: The sample has other DNA sequences that encode this CDR3 too. The V gene is TRBV7-2, the J gene TRBJ2-3; 11 positions match TRBD2. Germline assignment: CDR1 SGHTA and CDR2 FQGNSA. The V and J ends lost 3 bases and 2 bases, in that order; junction bases with no gene match: 1. The CDR3 extends over 15 amino acids. As DNA, the CDR3 is TGTGCCAGCAGCTTGGGACTAGCGGACACAGATACGCAGTATTTT. Amino acids: CASSLGLADTDTQYF.